This T cell receptor (beta chain) comes out of a study of tumor and adjacent non-tumor tissue in lung cancer. The template was RNA from unsorted bulk tissue. The germline CDR1 and CDR2 sequences are DFQATT and SNEGSKA (reference sequence). The ends were cut back, 8 bases at V and 6 bases at J, with 20 bases in the middle. This CDR3 spans 14 amino acids. This clonotype occurred once. A much larger clone differs by one base, so this may be a read error. TCRbeta libraries were built with three rounds of nested PCR, modified from ARM-PCR. One entry per CDR3 protein results from TCRdb running MiXCR on the multiplex PCR reads. The sample shows around 140,000 distinct CDR3 sequences, 66% of them seen only once.

The sequence derives from a man aged 55 to 70 with small cell lung cancer. This chain links TRBV20-1 with TRBJ2-1; weak D call: TRBD2 (5 bases). The sample comprised lung tumor tissue. CDR3 amino acids: CSTTRTRVGNEQFF. The CDR3 DNA is TGCAGTACCACCCGTACTAGGGTGGGCAATGAGCAGTTCTTC.